These 3 T cell receptor beta chains share one sample of origin, sequenced in a study of blood T cell repertoires in COVID-19. Some clones are missing from TCRdb's copy, which holds only in-frame ones; the method was immunoSEQ multiplex PCR. The repertoire holds tens of thousands of clones, with about 80% as singletons. The specimen sequenced was peripheral blood. These TCRs come from a human donor in a cohort sampled during active COVID-19.

The chain joins TRBV19 to TRBJ1-2; the D gene is possibly TRBD1 (5 bases). This CDR3 is built from 13 residues. CDR1 LNHDA and CDR2 SQIVND come from the germline V gene (reference sequence). Trimming left V 4 bases short and J 10 bases short, with 16 bases between. CDR3 amino acids: CASSKRDFLTYTF. The DNA for the CDR3 is TGTGCCAGTAGTAAGCGGGACTTTCTTACCTACACCTTC.

The J gene is TRBJ2-7, the V gene TRBV7-3; 7 nucleotides agree with TRBD1. The germline CDR1 and CDR2 sequences are SGHTA and FQGTGA. The CDR3 is 16 amino acids. V was pared by 5 bases and J by 0 bases, with 10 bases of the junction left unmatched. The CDR3 nucleotides are TGTGCCAGCAGCCCACGATCCGGGACAGCCTCCTACGAGCAGTACTTC. It yields the protein CASSPRSGTASYEQYF.

The CDR3 DNA reads as TGTGCCAGTAGTATACAAGGGGGACACAATGAGCAGTTCTTC. It encodes CASSIQGGHNEQFF. This chain links TRBV19 with TRBJ2-1; the D gene is possibly TRBD1 (6 bases). Trimming shortened V by 2 bases and J by 5 bases, and 10 bases separated the two germline ends. CDR3 length equals 14 residues. CDR1 LNHDA and CDR2 SQIVND come from the germline V gene (reference sequence).